The source of this T cell receptor (beta chain) is a study of cytomegalovirus exposure and HLA in healthy donors. Points from the study as a whole: Later findings reportedly placed an Asian-associated ancestry cluster below the approximately 620-donor mean for N-insertions. Listed as cytomegalovirus-associated were over 150 TCR beta chains.

The ends were cut back, 3 bases at V and 1 base at J, with 11 bases in the middle. This CDR3 has 14 residues. From germline, CDR1 is SGHRS and CDR2 YFSETQ. On this clone: Its matching antigen is unknown.

Primers for the PCR totalled 60 Vbeta and 13 Jbeta. Method: immunoSEQ multiplex PCR; TCRdb's copy keeps in-frame clones and lacks some. The sample lists approximately 110,000 clones, roughly three quarters occurring once. This chain joins TRBV5-1 and TRBJ2-7, with a possible D match to TRBD2 (5 bases). This TCR was sampled from a man aged 40-49 years in good health and CMV-seropositive. The sample was PBMCs. The CDR3 region is CASSSGFGSYEQYF. As DNA, the CDR3 is TGCGCCAGCAGCTCGGGGTTCGGGTCCTACGAGCAGTACTTC.